This entry concerns a single T cell receptor (beta chain). What it binds is not known. This entry is derived from a study of cytomegalovirus exposure and HLA in healthy donors. Whole-study results and caveats: Presence/absence analyses assumed roughly uniform sequencing depth across donors.

The primer mix had 60 Vbeta and 13 Jbeta primers. Assay used: immunoSEQ multiplex PCR; TCRdb lists only in-frame clones, some missing. The sample lists approximately 190,000 clones, around four fifths seen once, with about 0.78% in the top ten. The CDR3 has 15 amino acids. The J segment lost 6 bases and the V segment lost 6 bases, leaving 12 bases of the junction unmatched. Germline loops: CDR1 MDHEN, CDR2 SYDVKM. The sequenced sample consisted of PBMCs. V is TRBV28 and J is TRBJ2-7, with TRBD1 matching 9 bases. The sequence was obtained from a woman under 30 in good health and CMV-seronegative. In DNA form, the CDR3 reads TGTGCCAGCAGCTGGGGGCCCGGACAGGGGTTCGAGCAGTACTTC. This sequence encodes CASSWGPGQGFEQYF.